This TCR beta chain was profiled in a study of circulating CD8 cells and anti-PD-1 response in melanoma. By share, this clonotype counts as large (0.1 to 1%). From live CD3+CD8+TCRalphabeta+ cells, four PD-1 and/or TIGIT subsets were sorted. TCR libraries were prepared from around 14 ng of total RNA with the QIAseq Immune Repertoire TCR panel. TCRdb re-derived calls from the reads in MiXCR, one entry per CDR3 protein. The repertoire holds 800 to 950 distinct CDR3 sequences, with 5.8% as singletons. This TCR derives from a human donor with melanoma. The sequenced sample was CD8+ T cells from PBMCs, obtained at baseline or after one month of anti-PD-1 therapy (not recorded which).

As DNA, the CDR3 is TGTGCCAGCAGCCAAGATAGCGACAACACTGAAGCTTTCTTT. Translating gives CASSQDSDNTEAFF. The rearrangement joins TRBV14 to TRBJ1-1; D gene ambiguous. CDR3 length: 14 residues. With 0 bases removed from V and 2 bases from J, the gap between germline ends came to 7 bases. CDR1 SGHDN and CDR2 FVKESK come from the germline V gene.